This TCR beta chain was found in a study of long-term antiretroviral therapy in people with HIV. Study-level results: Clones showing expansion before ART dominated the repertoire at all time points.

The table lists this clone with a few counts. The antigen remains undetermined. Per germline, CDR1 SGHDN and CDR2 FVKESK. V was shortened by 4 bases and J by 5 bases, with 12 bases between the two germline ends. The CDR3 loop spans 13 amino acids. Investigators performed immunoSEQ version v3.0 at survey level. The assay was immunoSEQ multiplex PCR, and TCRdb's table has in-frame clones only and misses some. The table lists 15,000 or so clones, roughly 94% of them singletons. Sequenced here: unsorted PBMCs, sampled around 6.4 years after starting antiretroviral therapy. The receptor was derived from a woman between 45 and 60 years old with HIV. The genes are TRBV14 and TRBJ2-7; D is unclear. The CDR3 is CASSPRPWNEQYF. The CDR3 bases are TGTGCCAGCAGCCCTAGACCCTGGAACGAGCAGTACTTC.